The entry below describes one TCR beta chain. This sample includes further DNA sequences coding for the same CDR3. This entry is derived from a study of blood T cell repertoires in COVID-19. Study overall: Nucleic acid was either cDNA or gDNA, and it came from T cells, B-cell-depleted T cells, or PBMCs.

Profiling relied on immunoSEQ multiplex PCR, and the TCRdb table lists in-frame clones only, not all of them. The repertoire has roughly 230,000 clones, 75% to 85% of them found once; the top ten carry 5.5%. The V gene end was trimmed by 0 bases and the J gene end by 0 bases; junction bases not matched to a gene: 6. CDR3 size: 18 residues. The germline gives CDR1 MNHEY, CDR2 SVGEGT. Sequencing was carried out using peripheral blood. The chain joins TRBV6-2 or TRBV6-3 to TRBJ2-1; TRBD2 matches 9 bases. This receptor was obtained from a human donor in a cohort sampled during active COVID-19. This chain's CDR3 is CASSYSGGGVSSYNEQFF. CDR3 nucleotide sequence: TGTGCCAGCAGTTACTCGGGCGGGGGGGTCTCCTCCTACAATGAGCAGTTCTTC.